Listed below are T cell receptor beta chains from one sample, sequenced in a study of T cell responses to AZD1222 COVID-19 vaccine. Sequencing used immunoSEQ multiplex PCR; TCRdb keeps in-frame clones, though not all of them. The sample gives around 130,000 clones, roughly 92% of which show up once; about 5% is in the top ten. Material: peripheral blood, obtained on day 0 of AZD1222 vaccination. The source of these receptors is an adult in good health. CDR3s include the opening cysteine and the closing phenylalanine or tryptophan. The D gene is left open where the match is weak. Part of the rows lack a size; the others show once, few, many or a class for expanded clones.

D,V,size,J,CDR3,DNA
-,TRBV30,-,TRBJ1-1,CAWNPTELGQARNTEAFF,TGTGCCTGGAACCCGACGGAGTTAGGGCAGGCGAGGAACACTGAAGCTTTCTTT
-,TRBV6-1,-,TRBJ2-7,CASSEAWGARTYEQYF,TGTGCCAGCAGTGAAGCATGGGGGGCGCGTACCTACGAGCAGTACTTC
-,TRBV19,-,TRBJ2-4,CASSAEGTIAKNIQYF,TGTGCCAGTAGTGCCGAGGGGACGATAGCCAAAAACATTCAGTACTTC
-,TRBV5-1,-,TRBJ2-1,CASSLLNGGNNEQFF,TGCGCCAGCAGCTTACTCAACGGGGGAAACAATGAGCAGTTCTTC
TRBD1,TRBV25-1,-,TRBJ1-6,CASSVGQGVHSPLHF,TGTGCCAGCAGTGTAGGACAGGGGGTCCATTCACCCCTCCACTTT
-,TRBV9,-,TRBJ1-2,CASSSDGGYGYTF,TGTGCCAGCAGCTCGGACGGTGGTTATGGCTACACCTTC
TRBD1,TRBV5-1,-,TRBJ1-4,CASSLRGGGDEKLFF,TGCGCCAGCAGCTTGAGAGGAGGGGGCGATGAAAAACTGTTTTTT
TRBD2,TRBV7-3,-,TRBJ2-1,CASSRGGPNNNEQFF,TGTGCCAGCAGCCGCGGGGGGCCGAATAACAATGAGCAGTTCTTC
TRBD1,TRBV7-3,-,TRBJ1-2,CASRDGQGGGYTF,TGTGCCAGCAGGGACGGACAGGGCGGTGGCTACACCTTC
-,TRBV4-3,-,TRBJ2-7,CASSQDAGNYEQYF,TGCGCCAGCAGCCAAGATGCAGGGAACTACGAGCAGTACTTC
-,TRBV7-8,-,TRBJ1-3,CASSLEGLGGVLSGNTIYF,TGTGCCAGCAGCTTAGAGGGTCTTGGCGGGGTGCTCTCTGGAAACACCATATATTTT
-,TRBV7-9,-,TRBJ1-3,CASSPRDQNTIYF,TGTGCCAGCAGCCCTCGGGACCAAAACACCATATATTTT
-,TRBV11-2,-,TRBJ2-1,CASSLDTYGRSSYNEQFF,TGTGCCAGCAGCTTAGACACCTATGGCCGCAGCTCCTACAATGAGCAGTTCTTC
-,TRBV20-1,once,TRBJ2-7,CSASTTNYYEQYF,TGCAGTGCTAGTACGACTAACTACTACGAGCAGTACTTC
-,TRBV18,-,TRBJ2-1,CASSPPRARVNEQFF,TGTGCCAGCTCACCACCGCGCGCGCGGGTCAATGAGCAGTTCTTC
-,TRBV20-1,-,TRBJ1-3,CSASSLEAGNTIYF,TGCAGTGCTAGTTCGTTAGAGGCTGGAAACACCATATATTTT
TRBD1,TRBV11-1,-,TRBJ1-2,CASSRQGRDGYTF,TGTGCCAGCAGCAGACAGGGACGGGATGGCTACACCTTC
-,TRBV9,-,TRBJ1-1,CASSVGGTEAFF,TGTGCCAGCAGCGTCGGAGGCACTGAAGCTTTCTTT
-,TRBV7-9,-,TRBJ1-6,CASSSRGGQISPLHF,TGTGCCAGCAGCTCCCGGGGAGGGCAAATTTCACCCCTCCACTTT
-,TRBV6-5,-,TRBJ1-5,CASSPYRDQPQHF,TGTGCCAGCAGCCCCTACAGGGATCAGCCCCAGCATTTT
TRBD1,TRBV29-1,few,TRBJ1-1,CSVLGQGPEAFF,TGCAGCGTTTTGGGACAGGGCCCTGAAGCTTTCTTT
-,TRBV6-4,-,TRBJ2-3,CASSVLQGFTDTQYF,TGTGCCAGCAGTGTCCTACAGGGATTCACAGATACGCAGTATTTT
-,TRBV28,-,TRBJ1-1,CASSLLVPDTEAFF,TGTGCCAGCAGTTTATTGGTTCCCGACACTGAAGCTTTCTTT
-,TRBV10-3,-,TRBJ1-1,CAISDPFGGSTEAFF,TGTGCCATCAGTGATCCTTTCGGGGGAAGCACTGAAGCTTTCTTT
TRBD2,TRBV19,-,TRBJ2-1,CASSTGLAYEQFF,TGTGCCAGTAGTACGGGACTAGCCTATGAGCAGTTCTTC
-,TRBV11-1,-,TRBJ2-7,CASSLKGTFVDEQYF,TGTGCCAGCAGCTTAAAGGGTACCTTTGTGGACGAGCAGTACTTC
TRBD2,TRBV19,once,TRBJ2-3,CASRLTSSTDTQYF,TGTGCCAGTAGACTGACTAGCTCCACAGATACGCAGTATTTT
-,TRBV30,-,TRBJ2-5,CAWSPPKGGSKQETQYF,TGTGCCTGGAGTCCACCCAAGGGGGGGTCCAAACAAGAGACCCAGTACTTC
-,TRBV30,-,TRBJ2-5,CAWSGETQYF,TGTGCCTGGAGTGGGGAGACCCAGTACTTC
-,TRBV9,-,TRBJ1-3,CASSPLMLAGNTIYF,TGTGCCAGCAGTCCACTAATGCTGGCGGGAAACACCATATATTTT
-,TRBV6-5,-,TRBJ2-1,CASRMQGRQFF,TGTGCCAGCAGGATGCAGGGACGCCAGTTCTTC
-,TRBV13,-,TRBJ1-2,CASSLGSKGYGYTF,TGTGCCAGCAGCTTAGGGTCTAAGGGATATGGCTACACCTTC
-,TRBV7-9,-,TRBJ1-1,CASSPSLNTEAFF,TGTGCCAGCAGCCCTAGTTTGAACACTGAAGCTTTCTTT
-,TRBV19,-,TRBJ2-2,CASSRDFYTGELFF,TGTGCCAGTAGTAGGGACTTTTACACCGGGGAGCTGTTTTTT
-,TRBV5-1,-,TRBJ1-2,CASSLVTMNYGYTF,TGCGCCAGCAGCTTGGTGACGATGAACTATGGCTACACCTTC
-,TRBV10-3,-,TRBJ2-1,CAIQIGTNPYNEQFF,TGTGCCATCCAGATAGGAACTAACCCCTACAATGAGCAGTTCTTC
TRBD1,TRBV12-3/TRBV12-4,once,TRBJ2-7,CASSATGFGEQYF,TGTGCCAGCAGCGCGACAGGGTTCGGCGAGCAGTACTTC
-,TRBV7-2,-,TRBJ1-1,CASSPDAQGHVNTEAFF,TGTGCCAGCAGCCCCGATGCCCAGGGGCACGTGAACACTGAAGCTTTCTTT